Shown below are 21 T cell receptor beta chains from a single sample sequenced in a study of OX40 agonist ivuxolimab in advanced cancers. Sequenced by immunoSEQ multiplex PCR; TCRdb stores in-frame clones only, minus some. This table has under 85,000 clones, approximately 86% appearing once. Material: CD4+ or CD8+ T cells sorted from blood, obtained in a trial of the OX40 agonist ivuxolimab. These receptors all stem from an adult with an advanced solid tumor such as melanoma, head and neck, liver or kidney cancer.

This clone was counted between two and nine times. This chain uses TRBV2 with TRBJ2-7, with D perhaps TRBD1 (6 bases). This CDR3 contains 14 residues. Germline assignment: CDR1 SNHLY and CDR2 FYNNEI. The V gene lost 6 bases and the J gene lost 6 bases, with 18 bases spanning the gap. The CDR3 DNA reads as TGTGCCAGCAGGGGCGGACAGTCTGGTGGCGAGCAGTACTTC. It is translated as CASRGGQSGGEQYF.

The CDR3 is CASSFSVSSYEQYF. Here the CDR3 DNA reads TGTGCCAGCAGCTTCTCCGTGTCGTCCTACGAGCAGTACTTC. The chain recombines TRBV7-6 with TRBJ2-7; D remains ambiguous. The CDR3 runs 14 residues. Per germline, CDR1 SGHVS and CDR2 FNYEAQ. V was clipped by 3 bases and J by 1 base, with 10 bases between them.

V is TRBV4-3 and J is TRBJ2-7; possibly TRBD2 for D (6 bases). Per germline, CDR1 LGHNA and CDR2 YSLEER. The V end was cut by 0 bases, the J end by 1 base, with 10 bases between. The CDR3 covers 15 residues. CDR3 loop: CASSQDTGASYEQYF. CDR3 coding DNA: TGCGCCAGCAGCCAAGACACGGGAGCGTCCTACGAGCAGTACTTC.

The gene calls are TRBV28 and TRBJ2-1, with 10 bases that match TRBD2. Per the germline V gene, CDR1 is MDHEN and CDR2 is SYDVKM. The length of the CDR3 is 16 residues. V shed 5 bases and J 3 bases; nucleotides not matched to a gene: 7. The CDR3 DNA follows: TGTGCCAGCAGTCCCTCACTAGCGGGGTTCTACAATGAGCAGTTCTTC. It encodes CASSPSLAGFYNEQFF.

This chain uses TRBV5-8 with TRBJ2-2; 9 bases align to TRBD2. V lost 4 bases, J lost 6 bases, and 13 bases stayed unmatched. The CDR3 sequence is 17 residues long. CDR1 is SGHTS and CDR2 is YDEGEE in the germline V gene. CDR3 loop: CASSPPGTSFLAGELFF. The CDR3 DNA follows: TGTGCCAGCAGCCCCCCCGGGACTAGCTTCCTCGCCGGGGAGCTGTTTTTT.

The chain couples TRBV7-2 to TRBJ1-1, with D possibly TRBD1 on 5 matching bases. Trimming cost V 8 bases and J 5 bases, with 15 bases left between them. This CDR3 comprises 13 residues. Germline CDR1 reads SGHTA; CDR2 reads FQGNSA. CDR3 sequence: CASRGQARTEAFF. The DNA for the CDR3 is TGTGCCAGCCGCGGACAAGCGAGGACTGAAGCTTTCTTT.

A remark on this clone: The same CDR3 also results from other DNA sequences found in this sample. J is TRBJ1-5 and V is TRBV7-2; 9 positions agree with TRBD1. The CDR3 spans 14 residues. Trimming cost V 5 bases and J 4 bases; bases outside gene matches: 3. CDR1 and CDR2 from the germline V gene are SGHTA and FQGNSA. The CDR3 nucleotides are TGTGCCAGCAGCCGGGACAGGGTAAATCAGCCCCAGCATTTT. Residues: CASSRDRVNQPQHF. The full variable domain, in which reference TRBV7-2 and TRBJ1-5 provide the parts outside the CDR3, is GAGVSQSPSNKVTEKGKDVELRCDPISGHTALYWYRQSLGQGLEFLIYFQGNSAPDKSGLPSDRFSAERTGGSVSTLTIQRTQQEDSAVYLCASSRDRVNQPQHFGDGTRLSIL.

The V gene is TRBV4-3, the J gene TRBJ2-7; 8 bases align to TRBD1. Germline values: CDR1 LGHNA, CDR2 YSLEER. The CDR3 loop spans 14 amino acids. The ends lost 2 bases at V and 2 bases at J; junction bases unmatched: 2. The CDR3 is CASSQNRGAYEQYF. In DNA, the CDR3 is TGCGCCAGCAGCCAAAACAGGGGGGCCTACGAGCAGTACTTC.

This rearrangement joins TRBV5-6 to TRBJ2-7; D is unclear. V lost 0 bases, J lost 1 base, and 8 bases lay in between. CDR3 length: 14 amino acids. The germline V gene has CDR1 SGHDT and CDR2 YYEEEE. This CDR3 reads CASSLAGKSYEQYF. CDR3 DNA sequence: TGTGCCAGCAGCTTGGCAGGCAAATCCTACGAGCAGTACTTC.

V gene TRBV7-9 combines with J gene TRBJ2-7, with 9 bases matching TRBD1. Germline values: CDR1 SEHNR, CDR2 FQNEAQ (reference sequence). CDR3 length equals 14 residues. V lost 4 bases to trimming and J lost 7 bases; unmatched junction nucleotides: 8. This chain's CDR3 is CASSSGQGILEQYF. The DNA for the CDR3 is TGTGCCAGCAGCTCGGGACAGGGAATCTTAGAGCAGTACTTC.

This clone was seen only once. V gene TRBV7-3 combines with J gene TRBJ2-3; the match to TRBD2 covers 13 bases. The CDR3 runs 15 residues. The germline V gene encodes CDR1 SGHTA and CDR2 FQGTGA. Germline trimming cut 5 bases from V and 5 bases from J; bases unmatched to any gene: 4. The CDR3 sequence is CASSRLAGGLDTQYF. CDR3 DNA sequence: TGTGCCAGCAGCCGACTAGCGGGGGGACTAGATACGCAGTATTTT. Drawing the rest from reference TRBV7-3 and TRBJ2-3, the complete variable domain is GAGVSQTPSNKVTEKGKYVELRCDPISGHTALYWYRQSLGQGPEFLIYFQGTGAADDSGLPNDRFFAVRPEGSVSTLKIQRTERGDSAVYLCASSRLAGGLDTQYFGPGTRLTVL.

This chain links TRBV28 with TRBJ1-2; D perhaps matches TRBD1 (5 bases). The CDR3 totals 11 residues. Germline CDR1 reads MDHEN; CDR2 reads SYDVKM. V lost 10 bases to trimming and J lost 8 bases, with 14 bases between them. The CDR3 loop is CATEGSGGYTF. CDR3 bases: TGTGCCACCGAGGGGTCGGGGGGCTACACCTTC.

In this sample, this clone turned up a few times. The V gene is TRBV2, the J gene TRBJ1-1; D gene unclear. The CDR3 contains 14 residues. The germline V and J ends were trimmed by 3 bases and 6 bases, with 14 bases remaining between them. CDR1 and CDR2 (germline): SNHLY, FYNNEI. The CDR3 DNA follows: TGTGCCAGCAGTGAGGGCACCTTCGTGGCTGAAGCTTTCTTT. Protein sequence: CASSEGTFVAEAFF.

This clone has a single count. This chain joins TRBV5-4 and TRBJ2-3; 12 positions match TRBD1. Germline CDR1 is SGHNT and CDR2 is YYREEE (reference sequence). The CDR3 is 15 amino acids. Trimming took 4 bases from V and 5 from J; bases not matched to a gene: 5. The CDR3 bases are TGTGCCAGCAGCAGAGGGACAGGGGGCCAAGATACGCAGTATTTT. Protein sequence: CASSRGTGGQDTQYF.

The chain couples TRBV9 to TRBJ2-2, with 8 bases aligning to TRBD2. From germline, CDR1 is SGDLS and CDR2 YYNGEE. Trimming cost V 4 bases and J 1 base; bases outside gene matches: 3. The CDR3 has 15 amino acids. The chain's CDR3 is CASSPGGGNTGELFF. DNA of the CDR3: TGTGCCAGCAGCCCCGGGGGGGGGAACACCGGGGAGCTGTTTTTT.

DNA of the CDR3: TGTGCCAGCCGGAGGGCGAACACTGAAGCTTTCTTT. Its translation: CASRRANTEAFF. The J gene is TRBJ1-1, the V gene TRBV7-9; D not certain. CDR3 length: 12 residues. V was trimmed by 8 bases and J by 1 base, leaving 8 bases between them. The germline V gene has CDR1 SEHNR and CDR2 FQNEAQ (reference sequence).

The rearrangement links TRBV5-1 to TRBJ2-3; D may be TRBD2 (6 bases). Germline CDR1 and CDR2: SGHRS and YFSETQ. The CDR3 is 13 amino acids. The V gene lost 7 bases and the J gene lost 1 base, with 10 bases spanning the gap. The DNA for the CDR3 is TGCGCCAGCGAATCGGGAGGCACAGATACGCAGTATTTT. Translating gives CASESGGTDTQYF.

This chain connects TRBV15 to TRBJ1-5; D is undetermined. The CDR3 is made up of 14 amino acids. V gave up 0 bases and J gave up 7 bases, with 10 bases separating them. Germline-derived CDR1 and CDR2 are LNHNV and YYDKDF (reference sequence). CDR3 sequence: CATSRDSLGQPQHF. The DNA for the CDR3 is TGTGCCACCAGCAGAGACAGTTTAGGGCAGCCCCAGCATTTT.

Remarks on this clone: Other nucleotide sequences from this sample produce the same CDR3. The V gene is TRBV18, the J gene TRBJ1-5; D is undetermined. Germline V CDR1 and CDR2: KGHSH, LQKENI. V was cut by 2 bases and J by 1 base, with 3 bases left in between. This CDR3 is 13 amino acids long. The CDR3 spells CASSPGSNQPQHF. The CDR3 nucleotides are TGTGCCAGCTCACCAGGCAGCAATCAGCCCCAGCATTTT.

The V gene is TRBV9, the J gene TRBJ2-7, with 8 bases lining up with TRBD1. Trimming took 5 bases from V and 3 from J; bases not matched to a gene: 7. Germline loops: CDR1 SGDLS, CDR2 YYNGEE. The CDR3 contains 14 residues. CDR3 region: CASSRQGAVYEQYF. The CDR3 region has the DNA TGTGCCAGCAGTCGGCAGGGGGCGGTCTACGAGCAGTACTTC.

The chain has TRBV19 and TRBJ2-2; D call uncertain. This CDR3 has 13 residues. V was cut by 6 bases and J by 7 bases, with 12 bases left in between. Germline CDR1 and CDR2: LNHDA and SQIVND (reference sequence). The chain's CDR3 is CASSGLGGGELFF. The CDR3 bases are TGTGCCAGTAGCGGTCTAGGCGGCGGGGAGCTGTTTTTT.